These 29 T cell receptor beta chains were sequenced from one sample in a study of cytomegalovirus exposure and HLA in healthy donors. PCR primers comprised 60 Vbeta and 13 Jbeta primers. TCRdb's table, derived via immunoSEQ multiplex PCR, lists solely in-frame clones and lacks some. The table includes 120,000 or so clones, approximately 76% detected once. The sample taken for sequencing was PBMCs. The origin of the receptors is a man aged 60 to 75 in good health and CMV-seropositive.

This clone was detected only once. In nucleotides, the CDR3 is TGTGCCAGCACCCAAACCGGGACAGTCTCTGGAAACACCATATATTTT. Residues: CASTQTGTVSGNTIYF. The genes are TRBV25-1 and TRBJ1-3; 7 nucleotides match TRBD1. The J segment lost 0 bases and the V segment lost 7 bases, leaving 9 bases of the junction unmatched. CDR3 length: 16 residues. Germline loops: CDR1 MGHDK, CDR2 SYGVNS.

The CDR3 bases are TGTGCCAGCAGTTTATTACGCCTAAGGGGGCCGTTAGCCAAAAACATTCAGTACTTC. It codes for CASSLLRLRGPLAKNIQYF. The chain carries TRBV28 and TRBJ2-4; 7 bases are shared with TRBD1. From germline, CDR1 is MDHEN and CDR2 SYDVKM. The CDR3 has 19 residues. With 1 base clipped from V and 0 bases from J, the junction kept 12 bases outside the gene matches.

CDR3 region: CASSLRQLTRETQYF. CDR3 in DNA: TGTGCCAGCAGCTTGCGACAGTTAACAAGAGAGACCCAGTACTTC. V usage is TRBV5-4 and J usage is TRBJ2-5; D might be TRBD1 (5 bases). CDR1 SGHNT and CDR2 YYREEE come from the germline V gene (reference sequence). Trimming removed 1 base at V and 4 bases at J, with 14 bases between. The CDR3 runs to 15 residues.

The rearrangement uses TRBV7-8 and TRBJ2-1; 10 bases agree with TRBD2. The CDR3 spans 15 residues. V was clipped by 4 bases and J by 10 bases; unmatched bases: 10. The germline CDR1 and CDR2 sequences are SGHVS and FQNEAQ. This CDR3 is CASSSGLAIWGEQFF. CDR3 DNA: TGTGCCAGCAGCTCGGGACTAGCGATCTGGGGCGAGCAGTTCTTC.

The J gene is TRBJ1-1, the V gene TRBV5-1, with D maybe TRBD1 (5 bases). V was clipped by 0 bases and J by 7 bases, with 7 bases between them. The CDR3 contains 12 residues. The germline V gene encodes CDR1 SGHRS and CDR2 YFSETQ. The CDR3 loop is CASSLEGDEAFF. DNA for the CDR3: TGCGCCAGCAGCTTGGAAGGGGATGAAGCTTTCTTT.

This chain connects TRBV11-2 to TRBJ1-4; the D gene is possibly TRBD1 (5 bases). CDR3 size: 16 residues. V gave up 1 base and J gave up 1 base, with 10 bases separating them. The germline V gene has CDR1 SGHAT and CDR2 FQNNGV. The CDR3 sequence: CASSLGTQGTNEKLFF. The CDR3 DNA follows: TGTGCCAGCAGCTTAGGAACCCAGGGAACTAATGAAAAACTGTTTTTT.

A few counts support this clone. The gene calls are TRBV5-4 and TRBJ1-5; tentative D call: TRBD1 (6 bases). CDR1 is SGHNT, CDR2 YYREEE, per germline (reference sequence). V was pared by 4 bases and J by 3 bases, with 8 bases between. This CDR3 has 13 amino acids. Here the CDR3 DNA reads TGTGCCAGCAGCGGGGACATCAATCAGCCCCAGCATTTT. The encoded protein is CASSGDINQPQHF.

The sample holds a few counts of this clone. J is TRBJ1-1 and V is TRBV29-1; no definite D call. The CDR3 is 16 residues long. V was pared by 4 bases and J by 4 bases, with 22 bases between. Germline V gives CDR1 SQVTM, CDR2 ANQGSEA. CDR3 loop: CSVGGSWSARSTEAFF. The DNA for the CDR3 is TGCAGCGTTGGTGGCAGCTGGTCAGCGAGGAGCACTGAAGCTTTCTTT.

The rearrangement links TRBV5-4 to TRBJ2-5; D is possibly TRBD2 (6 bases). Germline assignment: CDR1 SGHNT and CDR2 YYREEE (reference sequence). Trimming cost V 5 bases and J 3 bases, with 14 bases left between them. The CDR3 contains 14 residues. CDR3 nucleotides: TGTGCCAGCAGGCCGGGACTTCCGGAAGAGACCCAGTACTTC. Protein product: CASRPGLPEETQYF.

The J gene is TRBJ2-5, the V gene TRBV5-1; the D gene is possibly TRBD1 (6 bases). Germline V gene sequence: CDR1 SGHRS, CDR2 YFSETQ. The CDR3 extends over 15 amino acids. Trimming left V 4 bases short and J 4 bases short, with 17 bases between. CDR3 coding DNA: TGCGCCAGCAGCGAAACAGGGTTGGGGTTAGAGACCCAGTACTTC. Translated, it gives CASSETGLGLETQYF.

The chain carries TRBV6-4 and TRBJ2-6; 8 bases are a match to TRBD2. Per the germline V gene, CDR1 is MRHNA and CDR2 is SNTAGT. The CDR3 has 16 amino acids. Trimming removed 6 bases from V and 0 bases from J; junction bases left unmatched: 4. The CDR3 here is CASSAGGFSGANVLTF. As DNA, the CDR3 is TGTGCCAGCAGCGCGGGGGGCTTCTCTGGGGCCAACGTCCTGACTTTC.

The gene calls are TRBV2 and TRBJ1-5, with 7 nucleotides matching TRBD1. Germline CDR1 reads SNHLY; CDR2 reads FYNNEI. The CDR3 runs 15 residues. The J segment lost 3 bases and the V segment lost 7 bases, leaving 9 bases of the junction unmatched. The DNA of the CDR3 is TGTGCCAGCACTAATAGAGGACAGGTCAATCAGCCCCAGCATTTT. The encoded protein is CASTNRGQVNQPQHF.

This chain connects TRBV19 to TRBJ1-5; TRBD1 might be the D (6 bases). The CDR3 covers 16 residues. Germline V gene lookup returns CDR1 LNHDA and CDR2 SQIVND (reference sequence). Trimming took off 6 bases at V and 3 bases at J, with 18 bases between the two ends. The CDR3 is CASRATGNRYNQPQHF. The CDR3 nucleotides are TGTGCCAGTAGGGCTACAGGGAATCGATACAATCAGCCCCAGCATTTT.

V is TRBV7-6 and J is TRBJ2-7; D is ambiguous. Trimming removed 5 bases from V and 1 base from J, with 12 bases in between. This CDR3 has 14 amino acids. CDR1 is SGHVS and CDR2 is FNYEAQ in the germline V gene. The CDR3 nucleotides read TGTGCCAGCAGCCCAAGACTGTCTTCCTACGAGCAGTACTTC. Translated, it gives CASSPRLSSYEQYF. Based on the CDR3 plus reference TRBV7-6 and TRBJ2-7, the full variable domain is GAGVSQSPRYKVTKRGQDVALRCDPISGHVSLYWYRQALGQGPEFLTYFNYEAQQDKSGLPNDRFSAERPEGSISTLTIQRTEQRDSAMYRCASSPRLSSYEQYFGPGTRLTVT.

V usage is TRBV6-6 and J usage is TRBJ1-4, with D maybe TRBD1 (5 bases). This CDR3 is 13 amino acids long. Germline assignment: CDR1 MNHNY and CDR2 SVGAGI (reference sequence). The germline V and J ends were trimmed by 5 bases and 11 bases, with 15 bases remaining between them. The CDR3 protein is CASSLDPGRKLFF. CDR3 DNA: TGTGCCAGCAGTCTCGATCCAGGGAGGAAACTGTTTTTT.

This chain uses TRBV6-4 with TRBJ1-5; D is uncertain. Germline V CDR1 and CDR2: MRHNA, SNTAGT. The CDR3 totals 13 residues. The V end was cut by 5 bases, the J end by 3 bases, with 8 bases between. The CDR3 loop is CASSYEVNQPQHF. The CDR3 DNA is TGTGCCAGCAGTTATGAGGTCAATCAGCCCCAGCATTTT.

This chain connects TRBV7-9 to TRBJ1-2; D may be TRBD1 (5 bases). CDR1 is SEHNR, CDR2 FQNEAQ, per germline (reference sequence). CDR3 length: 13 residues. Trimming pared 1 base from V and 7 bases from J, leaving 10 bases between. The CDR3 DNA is TGTGCCAGCAGCTTAGGGGGCATTGCTGGCTACACCTTC. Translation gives CASSLGGIAGYTF. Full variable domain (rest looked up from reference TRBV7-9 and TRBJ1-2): DTGVSQNPRHKITKRGQNVTFRCDPISEHNRLYWYRQTLGQGPEFLTYFQNEAQLEKSRLLSDRFSAERPKGSFSTLEIQRTEQGDSAMYLCASSLGGIAGYTFGSGTRLTVV.

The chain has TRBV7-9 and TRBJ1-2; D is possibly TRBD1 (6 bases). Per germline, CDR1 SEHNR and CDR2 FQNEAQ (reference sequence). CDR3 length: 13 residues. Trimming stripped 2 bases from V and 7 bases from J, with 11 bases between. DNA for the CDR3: TGTGCCAGCAGCTTATATGGGGGCGGTGGCTACACCTTC. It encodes CASSLYGGGGYTF.

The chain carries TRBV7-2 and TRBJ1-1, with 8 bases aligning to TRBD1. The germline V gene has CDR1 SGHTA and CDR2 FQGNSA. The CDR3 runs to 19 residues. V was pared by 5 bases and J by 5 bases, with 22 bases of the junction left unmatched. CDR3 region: CASSPRPLSGGSGGTEAFF. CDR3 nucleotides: TGTGCCAGCAGCCCCAGACCCTTGTCAGGGGGCTCGGGAGGAACTGAAGCTTTCTTT. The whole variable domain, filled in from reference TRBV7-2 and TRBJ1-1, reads GAGVSQSPSNKVTEKGKDVELRCDPISGHTALYWYRQSLGQGLEFLIYFQGNSAPDKSGLPSDRFSAERTGGSVSTLTIQRTQQEDSAVYLCASSPRPLSGGSGGTEAFFGQGTRLTVV.

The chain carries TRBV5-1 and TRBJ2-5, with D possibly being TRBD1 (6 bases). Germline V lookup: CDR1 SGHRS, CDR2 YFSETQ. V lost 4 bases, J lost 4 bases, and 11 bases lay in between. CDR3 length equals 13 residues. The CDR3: CASSVPRGETQYF. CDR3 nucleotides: TGCGCCAGCAGCGTCCCCAGGGGAGAGACCCAGTACTTC. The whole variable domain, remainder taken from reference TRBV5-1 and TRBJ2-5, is KAGVTQTPRYLIKTRGQQVTLSCSPISGHRSVSWYQQTPGQGLQFLFEYFSETQRNKGNFPGRFSGRQFSNSRSEMNVSTLELGDSALYLCASSVPRGETQYFGPGTRLLVL.

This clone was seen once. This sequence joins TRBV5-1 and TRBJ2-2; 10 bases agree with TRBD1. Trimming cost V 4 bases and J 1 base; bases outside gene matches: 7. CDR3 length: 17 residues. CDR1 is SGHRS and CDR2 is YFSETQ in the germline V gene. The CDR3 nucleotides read TGCGCCAGCAGCCTTGTCGACAGGGGGCTGAACACCGGGGAGCTGTTTTTT. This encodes CASSLVDRGLNTGELFF.

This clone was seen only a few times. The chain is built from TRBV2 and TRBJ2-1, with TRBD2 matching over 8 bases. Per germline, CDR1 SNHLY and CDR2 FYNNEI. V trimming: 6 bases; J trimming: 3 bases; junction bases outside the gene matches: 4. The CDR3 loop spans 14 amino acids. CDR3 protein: CASRAAGVYNEQFF. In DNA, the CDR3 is TGTGCCAGCAGGGCAGCGGGAGTCTACAATGAGCAGTTCTTC.

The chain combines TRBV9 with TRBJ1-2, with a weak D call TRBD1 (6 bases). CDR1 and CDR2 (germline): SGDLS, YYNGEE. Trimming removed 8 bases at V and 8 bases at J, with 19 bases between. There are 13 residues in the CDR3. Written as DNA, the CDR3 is TGTGCCAGTACACAGGGCTTTGGCTACGGCTACACCTTC. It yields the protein CASTQGFGYGYTF.

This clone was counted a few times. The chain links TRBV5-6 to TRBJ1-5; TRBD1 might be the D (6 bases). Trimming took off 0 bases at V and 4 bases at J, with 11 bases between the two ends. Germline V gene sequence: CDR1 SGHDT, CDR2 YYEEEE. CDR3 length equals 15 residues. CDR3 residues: CASSLGQVLNQPQHF. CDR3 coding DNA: TGTGCCAGCAGCTTGGGACAGGTGCTAAATCAGCCCCAGCATTTT.

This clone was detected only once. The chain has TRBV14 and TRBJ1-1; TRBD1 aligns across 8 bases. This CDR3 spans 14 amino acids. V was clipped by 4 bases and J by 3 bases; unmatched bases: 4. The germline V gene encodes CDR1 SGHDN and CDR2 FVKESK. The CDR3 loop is CASSPGQGYTEAFF. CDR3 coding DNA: TGTGCCAGCAGCCCCGGACAGGGCTACACTGAAGCTTTCTTT.

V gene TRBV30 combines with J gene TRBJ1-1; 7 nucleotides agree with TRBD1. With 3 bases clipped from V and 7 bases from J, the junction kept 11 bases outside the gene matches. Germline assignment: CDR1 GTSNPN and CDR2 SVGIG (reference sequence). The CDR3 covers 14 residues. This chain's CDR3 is CAWSRTGNPLEAFF. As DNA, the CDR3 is TGTGCCTGGAGCCGGACAGGAAATCCCCTTGAAGCTTTCTTT.

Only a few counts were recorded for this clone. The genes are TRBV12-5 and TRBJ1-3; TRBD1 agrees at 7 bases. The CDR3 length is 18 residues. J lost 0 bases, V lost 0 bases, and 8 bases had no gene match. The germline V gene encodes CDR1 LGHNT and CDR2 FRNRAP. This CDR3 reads CASGLVRPGGYSGNTIYF. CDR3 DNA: TGTGCTAGTGGTTTGGTACGTCCAGGGGGATACTCTGGAAACACCATATATTTT.

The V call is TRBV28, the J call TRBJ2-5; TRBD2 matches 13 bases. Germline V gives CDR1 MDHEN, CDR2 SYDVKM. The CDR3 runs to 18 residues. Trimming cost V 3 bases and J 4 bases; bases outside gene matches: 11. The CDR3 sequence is CASSFPEGLAGLGETQYF. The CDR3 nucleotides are TGTGCCAGCAGTTTTCCGGAGGGACTAGCGGGACTGGGAGAGACCCAGTACTTC.

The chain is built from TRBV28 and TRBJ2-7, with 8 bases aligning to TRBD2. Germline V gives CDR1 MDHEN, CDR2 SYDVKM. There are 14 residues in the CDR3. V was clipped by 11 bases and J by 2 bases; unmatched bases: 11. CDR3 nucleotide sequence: TGTGCCGCGGGGGTGACTAGCGCAACCTACGAGCAGTACTTC. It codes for CAAGVTSATYEQYF.